There are a few counts of the clone carrying this T cell receptor (beta chain). CDR3 length equals 14 residues. Trimming pared 0 bases from V and 2 bases from J, leaving 8 bases between. CDR1 is SGHRS, CDR2 YFSETQ, per germline. TCR beta CDR3 regions were amplified from RNA transcripts. First-round RT-PCR with HTBI primers amplified the TCR CDR3 region. TCRdb reprocessed the multiplex PCR reads via MiXCR and lists one record per CDR3 protein. The data show 490,000 or so distinct CDR3 sequences, approximately 23% seen once. The data belong to a study of T cells in Graves' hyperthyroidism and ophthalmopathy.

The clonotype comes from a woman aged 65 to 85 with Graves' ophthalmopathy. The chain is built from TRBV5-1 and TRBJ2-5, with D uncertain. Sequenced: blood. CDR3 sequence (DNA): TGCGCCAGCAGCTTGGTTACAATTCAAGAGACCCAGTACTTC. Protein product: CASSLVTIQETQYF.